These T cell receptor beta chains were read from a single sample in a study of CD8 T cells in Susac syndrome. Each CDR3 protein gets one entry after TCRdb re-called the immunoSEQ multiplex PCR reads with MiXCR. The sample consists of under 95,000 distinct CDR3 sequences, around 93% of them appearing once. Sample: CD8+ T cells from PBMCs. Receptor source: a human donor with Susac syndrome. The CDR3 runs from the conserved cysteine through the conserved F or W. D genes are given only for firm matches. Expanded clones get a size class; other rows say once, few or many, or leave the size out.

TRBV14	once	-	TRBJ2-5	CASSLGGSPQYF	TGTGCCAGCAGCCTCGGAGGGAGTCCCCAGTACTTC
TRBV24-1	-	-	TRBJ2-1	CATSDSLYNEQFF	TGTGCCACCAGTGATTCACTCTACAATGAGCAGTTCTTC
TRBV12-3/TRBV12-4	-	-	TRBJ2-3	CASSPRHIAGTDTQYF	TGTGCCAGCAGTCCCAGACACATTGCGGGCACAGATACGCAGTATTTT
TRBV27	-	-	TRBJ2-7	CASSRRDHEQYF	TGTGCCAGCAGTCGCAGGGACCACGAGCAGTACTTC
TRBV20-1	once	-	TRBJ2-7	CSASSIWDLGFEQYF	TGCAGTGCTAGCAGTATATGGGACCTTGGATTCGAGCAGTACTTC
TRBV5-1	-	TRBD1	TRBJ2-2	CASSLQGDRGSHTGELFF	TGCGCCAGCAGCTTACAGGGGGACAGGGGATCGCACACCGGGGAGCTGTTTTTT
TRBV2	-	-	TRBJ2-5	CASSSGRKETQYF	TGTGCCAGCAGTAGCGGCAGAAAAGAGACCCAGTACTTC
TRBV13	-	-	TRBJ1-2	CASSPQTYGYTF	TGTGCCAGCAGCCCCCAGACTTATGGCTACACCTTC
TRBV30	-	TRBD2	TRBJ2-3	CAWSAPSGATQYF	TGTGCCTGGAGTGCCCCTAGCGGGGCGACGCAGTATTTT
TRBV29-1	-	-	TRBJ2-2	CSAWTDQNTGELFF	TGCAGCGCTTGGACAGACCAAAACACCGGGGAGCTGTTTTTT
TRBV12-5	-	TRBD2	TRBJ2-3	CASGGGIAGVEDTQYF	TGTGCTAGTGGAGGTGGAATAGCGGGAGTTGAAGATACGCAGTATTTT
TRBV4-2	-	-	TRBJ2-2	CASSQGRGNTGELFF	TGTGCCAGCAGCCAAGGCAGGGGGAACACCGGGGAGCTGTTTTTT
TRBV30	-	-	TRBJ2-1	CASALWDSSYNEQFF	TGTGCCTCCGCCCTGTGGGACTCCTCCTACAATGAGCAGTTCTTC
TRBV20-1	-	TRBD2	TRBJ2-7	CSASVAGAYEQYF	TGCAGTGCTAGTGTTGCGGGAGCATACGAGCAGTACTTC
TRBV5-4	-	TRBD2	TRBJ2-3	CASSPAGFSGRTDTQYF	TGTGCCAGCAGCCCGGCGGGTTTCAGCGGGAGGACAGATACGCAGTATTTT
TRBV28	once	TRBD1	TRBJ1-4	CASSRGQGITNEKLFF	TGTGCCAGCAGTCGGGGACAGGGTATCACTAATGAAAAACTGTTTTTT
TRBV6-2/TRBV6-3	once	-	TRBJ2-5	CASSHPPGHRQETQYF	TGTGCCAGCAGTCATCCCCCCGGACATCGACAAGAGACCCAGTACTTC
TRBV5-1	-	-	TRBJ1-1	CASLILAEAFF	TGCGCCAGCCTTATTCTTGCTGAAGCTTTCTTT
TRBV25-1	-	-	TRBJ2-7	CASSEWRGYEQYF	TGTGCCAGCAGTGAGTGGCGTGGGTACGAGCAGTACTTC
TRBV20-1	-	-	TRBJ1-2	CSVPGAVNYGYTF	TGCAGTGTCCCGGGGGCGGTTAACTATGGCTACACCTTC
TRBV24-1	-	TRBD2	TRBJ2-3	CATAASGWDTQYF	TGTGCCACCGCAGCTAGCGGGTGGGATACGCAGTATTTT
TRBV5-1	-	-	TRBJ2-7	CASSPGPGYEQYF	TGCGCCAGCAGCCCAGGACCTGGGTACGAGCAGTACTTC
TRBV4-1	once	-	TRBJ1-2	CASSQEYPSGLGPGYTF	TGCGCCAGCAGCCAAGAGTACCCATCGGGCCTGGGTCCAGGCTACACCTTC
TRBV30	-	TRBD2	TRBJ2-7	CAVTSGSGYEQYF	TGTGCCGTGACTAGCGGGAGCGGCTACGAGCAGTACTTC
TRBV24-1	-	-	TRBJ2-5	CATSDLADQETQYF	TGTGCCACCAGTGATTTGGCGGATCAAGAGACCCAGTACTTC
TRBV4-3	-	TRBD2	TRBJ2-7	CASSQDRSSGHYEQYF	TGCGCCAGCAGCCAAGACCGATCTAGCGGGCATTACGAGCAGTACTTC
TRBV4-3	-	TRBD1	TRBJ2-2	CASSTGQGNTGELFF	TGCGCCAGCAGCACCGGACAGGGTAACACCGGGGAGCTGTTTTTT
TRBV27	-	-	TRBJ2-7	CASSLTGREQYF	TGTGCCAGCAGCCTTACAGGACGCGAGCAGTACTTC
TRBV11-1	once	-	TRBJ2-1	CASSLGGTTEEQFF	TGTGCCAGCAGCTTAGGAGGGACCACTGAGGAGCAGTTCTTC
TRBV28	-	TRBD2	TRBJ2-1	CASSFPPNPGLAGGSSYNEQFF	TGTGCCAGCAGTTTCCCCCCCAACCCCGGACTAGCGGGAGGGTCTTCCTACAATGAGCAGTTCTTC
TRBV7-6	-	TRBD2	TRBJ2-3	CASSSRIAGELDTQYF	TGTGCCAGCAGCTCCCGAATAGCGGGAGAATTGGATACGCAGTATTTT
TRBV29-1	once	TRBD1	TRBJ1-2	CSAPGDSYGYTF	TGCAGCGCCCCGGGGGACAGCTATGGCTACACCTTC
TRBV6-2/TRBV6-3	-	TRBD1	TRBJ2-7	CASSSFQGDSYEQYF	TGTGCCAGCAGTTCGTTCCAGGGGGATTCCTACGAGCAGTACTTC
TRBV6-5	-	-	TRBJ2-3	CASSYGQINTDTQYF	TGTGCCAGCAGTTACGGCCAGATAAACACAGATACGCAGTATTTT
TRBV5-1	-	-	TRBJ2-5	CASTADNQETQYF	TGCGCCAGCACCGCGGACAACCAAGAGACCCAGTACTTC
TRBV6-5	-	-	TRBJ1-1	CASSYFGDTEAFF	TGTGCCAGCAGTTATTTTGGGGACACTGAAGCTTTCTTT
TRBV30	-	-	TRBJ2-1	CAWSALSHEQFF	TGTGCCTGGAGCGCGCTAAGCCATGAGCAGTTCTTC
TRBV9	once	-	TRBJ1-4	CASSLGGVDGEKLFF	TGTGCCAGCAGCCTGGGGGGGGTCGATGGCGAAAAACTGTTTTTT
TRBV30	-	-	TRBJ1-2	CAWEGPNYGYTF	TGTGCCTGGGAGGGGCCCAACTATGGCTACACCTTC
TRBV7-9	-	-	TRBJ2-7	CASRPGSTYEQYF	TGTGCCAGCAGACCAGGATCTACCTACGAGCAGTACTTC